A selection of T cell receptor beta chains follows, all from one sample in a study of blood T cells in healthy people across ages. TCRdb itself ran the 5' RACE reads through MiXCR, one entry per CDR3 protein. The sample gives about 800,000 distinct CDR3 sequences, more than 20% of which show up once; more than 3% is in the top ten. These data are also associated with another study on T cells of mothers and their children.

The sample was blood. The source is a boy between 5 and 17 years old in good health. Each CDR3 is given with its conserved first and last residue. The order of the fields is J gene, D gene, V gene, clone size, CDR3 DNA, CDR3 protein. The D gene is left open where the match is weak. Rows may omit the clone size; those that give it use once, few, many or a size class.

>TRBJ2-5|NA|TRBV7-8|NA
TGTGCCAGCAGCCCCGACAGCCAGACCCAGTACTTC
CASSPDSQTQYF
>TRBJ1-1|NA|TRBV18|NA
TGTGCCAGCTCACCACCGCTCAGGCAAGTTGCCGGGATGGCTTTCTTT
CASSPPLRQVAGMAFF
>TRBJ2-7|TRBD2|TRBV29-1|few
TGCAGCGTTGAACTAGCGGGACTCTACGAGCAGTACTTC
CSVELAGLYEQYF
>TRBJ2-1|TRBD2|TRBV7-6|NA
TGTGCCAGCAGCTTAGAGGGGTCTAGCGGGAGTAATGAGCAGTTCTTC
CASSLEGSSGSNEQFF
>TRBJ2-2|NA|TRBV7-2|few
TGTGCCAGCAGCTTAGCCCGTCCTTTAGACAGGACGGGTAGGTCCGGGGAGCTGTTTTTT
CASSLARPLDRTGRSGELFF
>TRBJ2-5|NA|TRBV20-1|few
TGCAGTCCTGCCTATCAAGAGACCCAGTACTTC
CSPAYQETQYF
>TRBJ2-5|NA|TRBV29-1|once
TGCAGCGTGCACGCCAGGTTAAGCCAAGAGACCCAGTACTTC
CSVHARLSQETQYF
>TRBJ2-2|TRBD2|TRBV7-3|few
TGTGCCAGCAGCCCGCGGGGGGGGGCTTCGACCGGGGAGCTGTTTTTT
CASSPRGGASTGELFF
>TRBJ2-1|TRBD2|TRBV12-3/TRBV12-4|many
TGTGCCAGCAGTCCGGGACTAGCGTACAATGAGCAGTTCTTC
CASSPGLAYNEQFF
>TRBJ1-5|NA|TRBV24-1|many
TGTGCCACCAGTCCTGGGCGGGGGGCGAATCAGCCCCAGCATTTT
CATSPGRGANQPQHF
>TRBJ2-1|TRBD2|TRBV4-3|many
TGCGCCAGCAGCCCTAAACCTAGCGGAGACTACAATGAGCAGTTCTTC
CASSPKPSGDYNEQFF
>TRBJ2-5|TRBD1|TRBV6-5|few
TGTGCCAGCAGACCACCGGGACAGCAAGAGATCCAGTACTTC
CASRPPGQQEIQYF
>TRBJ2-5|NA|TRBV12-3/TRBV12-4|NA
TGTGCCAGCAGCCCCTGGCGGGGCGGGGAGACCCAGTACTTC
CASSPWRGGETQYF
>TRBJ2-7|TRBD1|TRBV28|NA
TGTGCCAGCAGACTTACAGGGGAAGGGTACGAGCAGTACTTC
CASRLTGEGYEQYF
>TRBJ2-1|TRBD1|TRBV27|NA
TGTGCCAGCAGTTTGTCGACAGGGGGCTTCTACAATGAGCAGTTCTTC
CASSLSTGGFYNEQFF
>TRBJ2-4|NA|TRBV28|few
TGTGCCAGCAGTCCGGGCGGGTCAACCAAAAACATTCAGTACTTC
CASSPGGSTKNIQYF
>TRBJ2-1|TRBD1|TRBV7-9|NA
TGTGCCAGCAGCTCCCGGACAGGGGGCGCCCACAATGAGCAGTTCTTC
CASSSRTGGAHNEQFF
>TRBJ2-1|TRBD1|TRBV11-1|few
TGTGCCAGCAGCCGAAGGACAGGGGGATTCGATGAGCAGTTCTTC
CASSRRTGGFDEQFF
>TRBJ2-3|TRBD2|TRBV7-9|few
TGTGCCAGCAGCTTAAGCCCTAGCGGTCATGATACGCAGTATTTT
CASSLSPSGHDTQYF
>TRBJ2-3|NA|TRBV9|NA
TGTGCCAGCAGCGTGACGATTGGAGTCACAGATACGCAGTATTTT
CASSVTIGVTDTQYF
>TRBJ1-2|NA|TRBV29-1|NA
TGCAGCGTTGGAGCAGCTAACTATGGCTACACCTTC
CSVGAANYGYTF
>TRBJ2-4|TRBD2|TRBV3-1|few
TGTGCCAGCAGCCAAGGGGCCGGGACTACTTCCCTAGCCAAAAACATTCAGTACTTC
CASSQGAGTTSLAKNIQYF
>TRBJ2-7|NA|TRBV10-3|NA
TGTGCCATCAGTGACGCTAAGATGCAGGGGACCTCCTACGAGCAGTACTTC
CAISDAKMQGTSYEQYF
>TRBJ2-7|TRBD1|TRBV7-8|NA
TGTGCCAGCAGCTTAGGAACTTCGACAGGGGGCTACGAGCAGTACTTC
CASSLGTSTGGYEQYF
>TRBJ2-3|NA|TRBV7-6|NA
TGTGATAGGCTGGGAGATACGCAGTATTTT
CDRLGDTQYF
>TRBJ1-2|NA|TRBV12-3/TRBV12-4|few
TGTGCCAGCAGTTTAGCCCGGGTAGGCTACACCTTC
CASSLARVGYTF
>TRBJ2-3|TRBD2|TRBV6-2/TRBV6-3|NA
TGTGCCAGCACCCTAAGGGAGACTAGCGGGTACACAGATACGCAGTATTTT
CASTLRETSGYTDTQYF
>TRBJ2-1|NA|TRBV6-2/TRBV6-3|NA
TGTGCCAGCAGTTATGGGGGGAGAGGGCCGGACAATGAGCAGTTCTTC
CASSYGGRGPDNEQFF
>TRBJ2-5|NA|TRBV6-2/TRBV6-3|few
TGTGCCAGCAGTTACTTATTGTTCGGGGAGACCCAGTACTTC
CASSYLLFGETQYF
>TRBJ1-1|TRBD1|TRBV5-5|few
TGTGCCAGCAGCCGGGACAGAGAGCGGTCAGGTGAAGCTTTCTTT
CASSRDRERSGEAFF
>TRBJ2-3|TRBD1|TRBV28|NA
TGTGCCAGCAGTCCATACTTCACCGGGACAGAGAGCACAGATACGCAGTATTTT
CASSPYFTGTESTDTQYF
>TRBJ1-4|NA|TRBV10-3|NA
TGTGCCATCCGGTCCCCCCTCAGTAATCCTGGAGAAAAACTGTTTTTT
CAIRSPLSNPGEKLFF
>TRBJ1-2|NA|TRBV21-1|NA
TGTGCCAGCAGCAAAGCTTGCGGCTATGGCTACACCTTC
CASSKACGYGYTF
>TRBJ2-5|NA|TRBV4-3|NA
TGCGCCAGCAGCCAAGATATTGGCGAAGAGACCCAGTACTTC
CASSQDIGEETQYF
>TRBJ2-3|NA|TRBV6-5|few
TGTGCCAGCAGTTTGAGAGCGGGCGGAAACACAGATACGCAGTATTTT
CASSLRAGGNTDTQYF
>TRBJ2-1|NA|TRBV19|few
TGTGCCAGTAGTATAGGGTTCTCGGGGGATGAGCAGTTCTTC
CASSIGFSGDEQFF
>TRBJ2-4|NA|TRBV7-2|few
TGTGCCAGCAGCTTAGAGATACGGGCCATTGGTCACATTCAGTACTTC
CASSLEIRAIGHIQYF
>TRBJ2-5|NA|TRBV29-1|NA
TGCAGCGTTGAAGTGGCTGGGGATCAGACAGAGACCCAGTACTTC
CSVEVAGDQTETQYF
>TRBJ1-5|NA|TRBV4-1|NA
TGCGCCAGCAGCCAAGAGGCCTCGGGGGGTTTGGATCAGCCCCAGCATTTT
CASSQEASGGLDQPQHF
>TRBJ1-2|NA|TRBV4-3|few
TGCGCCAGCAGCCAAGAAGGCGGATTTTATGGCTACACCTTC
CASSQEGGFYGYTF
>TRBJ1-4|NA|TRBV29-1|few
TGCAGCGCAAAATGGGGGGGAGAAAAACTGTTTTTT
CSAKWGGEKLFF
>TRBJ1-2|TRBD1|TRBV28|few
TGTGCCAGCTCCGGGACAGAATACTATGGCTACACCTTC
CASSGTEYYGYTF
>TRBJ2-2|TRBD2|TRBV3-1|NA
TGTGCCAGCAGCCATTTGCTAGCGGGATCGGCCGGGGAGCTGTTTTTT
CASSHLLAGSAGELFF
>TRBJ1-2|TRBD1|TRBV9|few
TGTGCCAGCAGCTCAAGGACAGGGGCGCGATTTGGCTACACCTTC
CASSSRTGARFGYTF
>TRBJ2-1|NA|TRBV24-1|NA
TGTGCCGCCAGTGACCAAAGCAGAGGCCATGAGCAGTTCTTC
CAASDQSRGHEQFF
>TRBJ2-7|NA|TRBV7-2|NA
TGTGCCAGCAGCTCCCAGGGAATGGGCACCTACGAGCAGTACTTC
CASSSQGMGTYEQYF
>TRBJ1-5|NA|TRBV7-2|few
TGTGCCAGCAGCTTAGCCGGGGGGAATAATCAGCCCCAGCATTTT
CASSLAGGNNQPQHF
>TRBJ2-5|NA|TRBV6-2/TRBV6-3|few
TGTGCCGGCAGTTACGAAGACCCGTCGGAGACCCAGTACTTC
CAGSYEDPSETQYF
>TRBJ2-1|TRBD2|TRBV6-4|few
TGTGCCAGCAGTGACTCGACTAGCGGGAGTTATAATGAGCAGTTCTTC
CASSDSTSGSYNEQFF
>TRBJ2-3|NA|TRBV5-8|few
TGTGCCAGCAGCTTTCTTGGGGACCCAAAGATCGCGCAGTATTTT
CASSFLGDPKIAQYF
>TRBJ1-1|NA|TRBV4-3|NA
TGCGCCAGCAGCCAAGATGGGCCGGTGAACACTGAAGCTTTCTTT
CASSQDGPVNTEAFF
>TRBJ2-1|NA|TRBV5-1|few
TGCGCCACCAAACTAGACAGTTCCTACAATGAGCAGTTCTTC
CATKLDSSYNEQFF